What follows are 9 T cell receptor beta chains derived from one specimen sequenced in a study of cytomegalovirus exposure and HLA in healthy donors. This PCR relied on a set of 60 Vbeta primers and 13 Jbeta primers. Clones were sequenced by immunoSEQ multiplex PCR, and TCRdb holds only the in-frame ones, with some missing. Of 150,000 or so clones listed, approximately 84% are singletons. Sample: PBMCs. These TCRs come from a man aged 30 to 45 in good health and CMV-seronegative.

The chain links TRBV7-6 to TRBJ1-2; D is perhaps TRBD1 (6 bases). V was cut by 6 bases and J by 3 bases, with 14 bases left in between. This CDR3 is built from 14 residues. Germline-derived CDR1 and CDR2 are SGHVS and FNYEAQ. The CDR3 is CASRTPGVDYGYTF. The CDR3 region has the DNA TGTGCCAGCAGGACCCCAGGGGTGGACTATGGCTACACCTTC.

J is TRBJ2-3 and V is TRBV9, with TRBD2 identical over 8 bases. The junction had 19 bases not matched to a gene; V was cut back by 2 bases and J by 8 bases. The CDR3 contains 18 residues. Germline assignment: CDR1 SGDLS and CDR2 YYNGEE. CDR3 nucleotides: TGTGCCAGCAGCGTTCACGGGGAGGTTAGCGGGATTGGCGGTACGCAGTATTTT. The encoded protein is CASSVHGEVSGIGGTQYF. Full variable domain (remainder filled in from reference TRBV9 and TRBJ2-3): DSGVTQTPKHLITATGQRVTLRCSPRSGDLSVYWYQQSLDQGLQFLIQYYNGEERAKGNILERFSAQQFPDLHSELNLSSLELGDSALYFCASSVHGEVSGIGGTQYFGPGTRLTVL.

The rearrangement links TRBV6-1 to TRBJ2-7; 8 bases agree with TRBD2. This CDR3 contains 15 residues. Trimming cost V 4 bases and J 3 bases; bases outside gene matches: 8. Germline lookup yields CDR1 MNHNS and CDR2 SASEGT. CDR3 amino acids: CASSGDALAGYEQYF. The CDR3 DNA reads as TGTGCCAGCAGTGGAGATGCCCTAGCGGGCTACGAGCAGTACTTC.

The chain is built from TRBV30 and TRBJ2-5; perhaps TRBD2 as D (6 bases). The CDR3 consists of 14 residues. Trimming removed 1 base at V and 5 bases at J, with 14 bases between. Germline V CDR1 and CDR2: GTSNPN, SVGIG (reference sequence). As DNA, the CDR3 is TGTGCCTGGAGTGCGGGCGGGGCGGAGGAGACCCAGTACTTC. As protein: CAWSAGGAEETQYF.

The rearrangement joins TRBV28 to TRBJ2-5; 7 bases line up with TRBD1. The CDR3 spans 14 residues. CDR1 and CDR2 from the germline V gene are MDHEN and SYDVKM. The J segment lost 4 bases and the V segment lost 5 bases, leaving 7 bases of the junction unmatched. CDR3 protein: CASSEQGSGETQYF. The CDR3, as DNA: TGTGCCAGCAGTGAACAGGGGTCAGGAGAGACCCAGTACTTC.

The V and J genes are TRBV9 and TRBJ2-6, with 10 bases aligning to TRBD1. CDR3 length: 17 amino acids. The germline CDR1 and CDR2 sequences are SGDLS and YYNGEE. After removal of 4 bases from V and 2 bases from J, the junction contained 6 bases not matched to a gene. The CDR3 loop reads CASSTWTGGAGANVLTF. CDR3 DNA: TGTGCCAGCAGCACTTGGACAGGGGGGGCTGGGGCCAACGTCCTGACTTTC.

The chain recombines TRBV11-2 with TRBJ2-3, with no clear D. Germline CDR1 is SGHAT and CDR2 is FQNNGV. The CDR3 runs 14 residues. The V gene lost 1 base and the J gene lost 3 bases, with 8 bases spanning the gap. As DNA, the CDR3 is TGTGCCAGCAGCTTAGGAGACAAGACAGATACGCAGTATTTT. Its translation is CASSLGDKTDTQYF.

As DNA, the CDR3 is TGTGCCAGCAGTGAAGCGAGGGTTTCAACCACCGGGGAGCTGTTTTTT. It encodes CASSEARVSTTGELFF. The J gene is TRBJ2-2, the V gene TRBV2, with a possible D match to TRBD2 (5 bases). CDR3 length equals 16 residues. Germline values: CDR1 SNHLY, CDR2 FYNNEI. Trimming pared 0 bases from V and 4 bases from J, leaving 12 bases between. Full variable domain (rest looked up from reference TRBV2 and TRBJ2-2): EPEVTQTPSHQVTQMGQEVILRCVPISNHLYFYWYRQILGQKVEFLVSFYNNEISEKSEIFDDQFSVERPDGSNFTLKIRSTKLEDSAMYFCASSEARVSTTGELFFGEGSRLTVL.

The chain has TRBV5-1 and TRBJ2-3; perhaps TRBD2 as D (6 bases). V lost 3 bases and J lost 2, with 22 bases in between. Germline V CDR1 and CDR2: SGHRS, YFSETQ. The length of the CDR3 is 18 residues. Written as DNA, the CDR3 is TGCGCCAGCAGCTCTACGCTACCCGGGACTGCTTCCACAGATACGCAGTATTTT. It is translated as CASSSTLPGTASTDTQYF.